This T cell receptor (beta chain) stems from a study of shared clonotypes between healthy human individuals. About the study: The cohort comprised a couple of women and three men. Their ages spanned 18 to 49 years. The study's findings and limits: Donors were few, which limited the genetic and exposure-history diversity represented.

This CDR3 has 13 residues. V gave up 3 bases and J gave up 4 bases, with 9 bases separating them. CDR1 and CDR2 (germline): SGHTA, FQGNSA. Running of the assay took place at deep level. Assay: immunoSEQ multiplex PCR; the TCRdb copy retains only in-frame clones and omits some. Among over a million clones listed, about four fifths were seen once. This clone was observed many times. Its antigen is currently unknown. Sequenced input: memory CD4+ T cells from PBMCs. Subset indicated: CD45RA-negative fraction. The rearrangement uses TRBV7-2 and TRBJ2-5; no clear D. The origin of this receptor is a young man in good health. Some clones in this sample may be carry-over from other donors' samples. The CDR3 sequence is CASSFLLRETQYF. In DNA form, the CDR3 reads TGTGCCAGCAGCTTTTTATTGCGAGAGACCCAGTACTTC.